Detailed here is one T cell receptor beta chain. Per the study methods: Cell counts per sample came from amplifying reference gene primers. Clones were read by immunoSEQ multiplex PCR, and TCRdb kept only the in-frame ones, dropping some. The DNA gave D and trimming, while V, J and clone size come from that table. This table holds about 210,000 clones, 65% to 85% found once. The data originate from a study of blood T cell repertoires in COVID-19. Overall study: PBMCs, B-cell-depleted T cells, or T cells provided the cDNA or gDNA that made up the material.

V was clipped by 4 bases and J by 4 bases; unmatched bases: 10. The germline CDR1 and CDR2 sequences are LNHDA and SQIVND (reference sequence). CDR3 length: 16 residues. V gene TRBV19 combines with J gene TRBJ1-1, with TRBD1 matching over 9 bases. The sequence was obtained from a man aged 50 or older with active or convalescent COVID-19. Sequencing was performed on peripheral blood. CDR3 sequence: CASSKDQTGGSTEAFF. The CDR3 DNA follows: TGTGCCAGTAGTAAAGATCAGACAGGGGGAAGCACTGAAGCTTTCTTT.